Listed here are 3 T cell receptor beta chains from one sample, sequenced in a study of patients and donors after allogeneic stem cell transplantation (dated by TCRdb to about 2020). Receptor amplification or capture employed RT-PCR. TCRdb lists the instrument as NextSeq 550. The public sequencing data were trimmed at Q25 with fastp and processed into clonotypes with MiXCR by TCRdb, which kept only in-frame beta chains. CDR3 protein sequences are deduplicated, and each keeps its most common genes and DNA. The sample table lists about a million distinct CDR3 sequences, over 15% of them with a count of one. Around 5.5% of the sample is in the top ten clones. The source material was blood, either unsorted or a sorted T cell fraction (not recorded which). The receptors stem from a human donor who was either an allogeneic HSCT recipient or a stem cell or donor lymphocyte infusion donor (not recorded which). It is not recorded whose cells these are; they may come from a transplant donor.

The chain couples TRBV30 to TRBJ1-6; TRBD1 matches 8 bases. The CDR3 runs 14 residues. V dropped 2 bases and J dropped 9; count of bases not matched to a gene: 6. CDR1 and CDR2 (germline): GTSNPN, SVGIG (reference sequence). The CDR3 coding sequence is TGTGCCTGGAGTTCGGACAGGGTCGGTTCACCCCTCCACTTT. Protein sequence: CAWSSDRVGSPLHF.

This clonotype was seen a handful of times. V is TRBV12-3 or TRBV12-4 and J is TRBJ1-1; D is perhaps TRBD1 (5 bases). The V gene lost 8 bases and the J gene lost 1 base, with 17 bases spanning the gap. CDR3 length: 15 amino acids. In nucleotides, the CDR3 is TGTGCCAGCGGCCCACGACGGACACAGAACACTGAAGCTTTCTTT. Translation gives CASGPRRTQNTEAFF.

The chain combines TRBV20-1 with TRBJ2-7; TRBD2 matches 12 bases. CDR1 and CDR2 (germline): DFQATT, SNEGSKA (reference sequence). V gave up 1 base and J gave up 7 bases; unmatched junction bases: 5. This CDR3 has 14 residues. This chain's CDR3 is CSARVLAGGSEQYF. In DNA form, the CDR3 reads TGCAGTGCTAGAGTACTAGCGGGAGGATCGGAGCAGTACTTC.